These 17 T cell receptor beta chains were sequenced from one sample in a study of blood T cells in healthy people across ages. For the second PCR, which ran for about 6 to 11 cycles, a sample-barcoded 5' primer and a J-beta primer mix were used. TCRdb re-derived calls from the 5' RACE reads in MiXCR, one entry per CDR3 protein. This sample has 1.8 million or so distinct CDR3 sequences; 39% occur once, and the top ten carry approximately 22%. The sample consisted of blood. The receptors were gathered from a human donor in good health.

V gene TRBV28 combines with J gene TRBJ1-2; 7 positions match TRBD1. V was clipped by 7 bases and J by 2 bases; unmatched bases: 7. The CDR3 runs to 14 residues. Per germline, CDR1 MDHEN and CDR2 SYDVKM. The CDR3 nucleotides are TGTGCCAGCACGGCCCCGACAGGGAACTATGGCTACACCTTC. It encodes CASTAPTGNYGYTF.

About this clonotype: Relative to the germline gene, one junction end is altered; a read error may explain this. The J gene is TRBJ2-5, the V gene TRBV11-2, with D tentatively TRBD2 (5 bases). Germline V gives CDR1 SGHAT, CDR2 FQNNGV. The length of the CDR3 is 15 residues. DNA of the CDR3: TGTACCAGCAGCGGATTGGTCGGGTTCGGGGAGACCCAGTACTTC. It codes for CTSSGLVGFGETQYF.

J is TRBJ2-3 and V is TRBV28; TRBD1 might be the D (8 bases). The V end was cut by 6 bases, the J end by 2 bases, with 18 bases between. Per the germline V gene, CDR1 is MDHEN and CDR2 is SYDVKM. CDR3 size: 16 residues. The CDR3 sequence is CASRPGGQGHTDTQYF. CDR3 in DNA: TGTGCCAGCAGACCGGGAGGACAGGGACACACAGATACGCAGTATTTT. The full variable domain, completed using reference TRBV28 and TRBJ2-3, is DVKVTQSSRYLVKRTGEKVFLECVQDMDHENMFWYRQDPGLGLRLIYFSYDVKMKEKGDIPEGYSVSREKKERFSLILESASTNQTSMYLCASRPGGQGHTDTQYFGPGTRLTVL.

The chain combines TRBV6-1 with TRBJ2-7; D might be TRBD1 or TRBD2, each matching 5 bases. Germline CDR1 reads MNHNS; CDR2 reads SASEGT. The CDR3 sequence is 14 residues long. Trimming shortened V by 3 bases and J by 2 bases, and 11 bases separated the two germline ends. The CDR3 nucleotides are TGTGCCAGCAGTGATTCGGGACGGACCTACGAGCAGTACTTC. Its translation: CASSDSGRTYEQYF.

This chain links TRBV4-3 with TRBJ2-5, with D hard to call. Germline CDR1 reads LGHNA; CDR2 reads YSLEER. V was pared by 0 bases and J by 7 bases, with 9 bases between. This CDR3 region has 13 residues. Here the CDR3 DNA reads TGCGCCAGCAGCCAAGATGTCCGGTCGACCCAGTACTTC. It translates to CASSQDVRSTQYF.

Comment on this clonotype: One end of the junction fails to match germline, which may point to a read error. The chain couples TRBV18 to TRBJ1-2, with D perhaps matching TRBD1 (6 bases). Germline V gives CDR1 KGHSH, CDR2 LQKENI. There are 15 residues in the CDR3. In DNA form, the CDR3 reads TGTGCCAGCTCACCACAAGTACAGGGATCCTATGGCTGCACCTTC. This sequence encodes CASSPQVQGSYGCTF.

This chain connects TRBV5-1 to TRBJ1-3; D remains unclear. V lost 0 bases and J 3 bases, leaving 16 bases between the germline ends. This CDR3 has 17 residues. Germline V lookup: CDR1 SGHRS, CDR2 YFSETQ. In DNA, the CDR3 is TGCGCCAGCAGCTTGGCCTTGTCGGCAGAGAATGGAAACACCATATATTTT. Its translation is CASSLALSAENGNTIYF.

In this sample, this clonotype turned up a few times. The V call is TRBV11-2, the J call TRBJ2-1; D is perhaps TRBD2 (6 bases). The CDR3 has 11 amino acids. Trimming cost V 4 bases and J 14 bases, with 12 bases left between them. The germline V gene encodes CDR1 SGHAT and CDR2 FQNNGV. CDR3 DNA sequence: TGTGCCAGCAGCTCTGGGAGGAAAGAGTTCTTC. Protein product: CASSSGRKEFF.

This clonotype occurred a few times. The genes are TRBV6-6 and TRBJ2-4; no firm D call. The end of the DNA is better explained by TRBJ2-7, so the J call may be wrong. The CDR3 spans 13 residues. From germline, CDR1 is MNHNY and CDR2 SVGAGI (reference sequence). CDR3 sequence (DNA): TGTGCCAGCAACGTCGGACCCACCTACGAGCAGTACTTC. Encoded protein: CASNVGPTYEQYF.

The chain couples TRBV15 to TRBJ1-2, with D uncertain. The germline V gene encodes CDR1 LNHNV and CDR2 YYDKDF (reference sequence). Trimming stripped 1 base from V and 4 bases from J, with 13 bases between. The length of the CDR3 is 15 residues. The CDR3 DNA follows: TGTGCCACCAGCAGAGGTGGAGGGATCGGCTATGGCTACACCTTC. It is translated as CATSRGGGIGYGYTF.

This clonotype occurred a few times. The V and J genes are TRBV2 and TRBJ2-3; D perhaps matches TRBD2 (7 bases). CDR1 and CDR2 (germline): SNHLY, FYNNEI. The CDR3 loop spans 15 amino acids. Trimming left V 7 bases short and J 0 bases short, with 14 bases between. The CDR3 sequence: CASNRGGDSTDTQYF. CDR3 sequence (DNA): TGTGCCAGCAATAGGGGGGGCGATAGCACAGATACGCAGTATTTT.

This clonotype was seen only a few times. This chain's CDR3 is CASSQETGTGQETQYF. The CDR3 coding sequence is TGTGCCAGCAGCCAAGAAACGGGGACAGGCCAAGAGACCCAGTACTTC. The gene calls are TRBV4-2 and TRBJ2-5; 8 bases are shared with TRBD1. The germline gives CDR1 LGHNA, CDR2 YNFKEQ. This CDR3 has 16 residues. Losses at the gene ends were 0 bases for V and 1 base for J; bases not matched to a gene: 4.

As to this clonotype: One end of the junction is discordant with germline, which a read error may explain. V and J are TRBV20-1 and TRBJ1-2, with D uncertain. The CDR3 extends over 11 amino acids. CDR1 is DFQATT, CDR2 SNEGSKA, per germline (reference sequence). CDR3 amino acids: CSAIPNYGYTF. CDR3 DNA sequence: TGCAGTGCCATACCAAACTACGGCTACACCTTC.

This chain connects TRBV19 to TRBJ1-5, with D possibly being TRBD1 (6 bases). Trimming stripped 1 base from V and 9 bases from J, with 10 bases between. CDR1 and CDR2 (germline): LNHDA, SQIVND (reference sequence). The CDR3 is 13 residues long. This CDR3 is CASSIAGASPQHF. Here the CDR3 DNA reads TGTGCCAGTAGTATAGCAGGGGCGTCGCCCCAGCATTTT.

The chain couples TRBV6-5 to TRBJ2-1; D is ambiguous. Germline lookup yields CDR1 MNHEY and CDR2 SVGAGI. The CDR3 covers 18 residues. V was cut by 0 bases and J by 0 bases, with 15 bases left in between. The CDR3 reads CASSYSWDQLNSYNEQFF. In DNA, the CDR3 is TGTGCCAGCAGTTACTCTTGGGATCAACTTAACTCCTACAATGAGCAGTTCTTC.

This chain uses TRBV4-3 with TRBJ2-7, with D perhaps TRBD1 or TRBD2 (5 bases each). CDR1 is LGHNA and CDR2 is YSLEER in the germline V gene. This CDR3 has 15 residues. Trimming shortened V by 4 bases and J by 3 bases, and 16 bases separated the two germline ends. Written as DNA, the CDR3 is TGCGCCAGCAGCCGAGGACCGGGACCAGACTACGAGCAGTACTTC. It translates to CASSRGPGPDYEQYF.

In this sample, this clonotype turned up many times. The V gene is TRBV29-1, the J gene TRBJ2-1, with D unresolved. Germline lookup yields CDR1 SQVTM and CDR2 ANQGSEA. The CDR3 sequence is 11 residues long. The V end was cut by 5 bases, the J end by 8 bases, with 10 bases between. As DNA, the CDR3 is TGCAGCGTTCAAGGGTTCGATGAGCAGTTCTTC. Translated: CSVQGFDEQFF.